The 28 T cell receptor beta chains below come from one sample, sequenced in a study of T-cell memory formation after mild COVID-19. TCRdb called the 5' RACE reads again in MiXCR, with one record for every CDR3 protein. Of about 400,000 distinct CDR3 sequences in the sample, 20% to 25% were seen once. Input material: PBMCs or a T cell subset sorted from them (not recorded which). These receptors originate from an adult woman who had mild COVID-19 (a few samples of this study predate the infection). Cell type and time point are not known.

There are a few counts of this clonotype. This chain uses TRBV12-3 or TRBV12-4 with TRBJ1-2, with unresolved D. The CDR3 runs to 13 residues. V lost 2 bases to trimming and J lost 6 bases, with 10 bases between them. The chain's CDR3 is CASSLLGNDGYTF. The CDR3 bases are TGTGCCAGCAGTTTATTAGGGAACGATGGCTACACCTTC.

The chain links TRBV6-5 to TRBJ1-5; D gene unclear. Deletions cut 7 bases from V and 2 bases from J, with 12 bases between. Per the germline V gene, CDR1 is MNHEY and CDR2 is SVGAGI. This CDR3 has 14 amino acids. CDR3 nucleotide sequence: TGTGCCAGCAAAAAAGACGGTCGCAATCAGCCCCAGCATTTT. Amino acid sequence: CASKKDGRNQPQHF.

This clonotype was observed a few times. CDR3: CASSYQAGGPHEQYF. CDR3 nucleotides: TGTGCCAGCAGTTATCAAGCGGGGGGGCCCCACGAGCAGTACTTC. V is TRBV6-5 and J is TRBJ2-7; 10 bases line up with TRBD2. Germline loops: CDR1 MNHEY, CDR2 SVGAGI. This CDR3 contains 15 residues. V lost 3 bases to trimming and J lost 5 bases; unmatched junction nucleotides: 7.

In its sample, this clonotype was seen a few times. This chain joins TRBV24-1 and TRBJ2-6, with TRBD1 as a possible D gene (5 bases). Trimming cost V 4 bases and J 0 bases, with 12 bases left between them. The germline gives CDR1 KGHDR, CDR2 SFDVKD. This CDR3 has 17 amino acids. The CDR3 DNA reads TGTGCCACCAGTGAGCACAGGAAAGACTCTGGGGCCAACGTCCTGACTTTC. Protein: CATSEHRKDSGANVLTF.

There are a few counts of this clonotype. The V call is TRBV2, the J call TRBJ1-1; no reliable D call. Trimming pared 8 bases from V and 2 bases from J, leaving 12 bases between. Germline loops: CDR1 SNHLY, CDR2 FYNNEI. The CDR3 sequence is 13 residues long. The CDR3 reads CASFLGINTEAFF. The CDR3 coding sequence is TGTGCCAGCTTCTTGGGTATCAACACTGAAGCTTTCTTT.

This clonotype occurred many times. J is TRBJ2-1 and V is TRBV6-1; D is perhaps TRBD2 (7 bases). The V gene's germline CDR1 is MNHNS and CDR2 SASEGT. The CDR3 loop spans 14 amino acids. V lost 7 bases, J lost 8 bases, and 18 bases lay in between. In nucleotides, the CDR3 is TGTGCCAGCACCGGGTTGGGGGGGGCCGATGAGCAGTTCTTC. Translating gives CASTGLGGADEQFF.

The chain employs TRBV12-3 or TRBV12-4 and TRBJ2-2, with 7 positions matching TRBD1. This CDR3 spans 16 amino acids. Germline trimming cut 1 base from V and 3 bases from J; bases unmatched to any gene: 5. This chain's CDR3 is CASSLEGALDTGELFF. CDR3 coding DNA: TGTGCCAGCAGTTTAGAGGGGGCGCTAGACACCGGGGAGCTGTTTTTT.

The chain is built from TRBV7-2 and TRBJ2-3; 7 nucleotides align to TRBD1. V was pared by 5 bases and J by 3 bases, with 8 bases of the junction left unmatched. From germline, CDR1 is SGHTA and CDR2 FQGNSA. The CDR3 runs 15 residues. The CDR3 sequence is CASSLLQGRTDTQYF. The CDR3 DNA sequence: TGTGCCAGCAGCCTTTTACAGGGGAGAACAGATACGCAGTATTTT.

Of note for this clonotype: A read error may account for a junction end that differs from germline. The chain carries TRBV20-1 and TRBJ2-2, with 13 positions matching TRBD2. CDR1 and CDR2 (germline): DFQATT, SNEGSKA (reference sequence). The length of the CDR3 is 13 residues. Written as DNA, the CDR3 is TGCAGTGCTCCGACTAGCGGGGGGACGGAGTTGTTTTTT. Residues: CSAPTSGGTELFF.

This clonotype has at least ten counts. The chain is built from TRBV7-2 and TRBJ1-1, with unresolved D. Germline values: CDR1 SGHTA, CDR2 FQGNSA. CDR3 length: 15 amino acids. Trimming cost V 6 bases and J 0 bases, with 14 bases left between them. The CDR3 spells CASSPPEGMNTEAFF. The CDR3 nucleotides read TGTGCCAGCAGTCCCCCGGAAGGGATGAACACTGAAGCTTTCTTT.

The chain uses TRBV27 and TRBJ2-1; 7 nucleotides match TRBD1. J was trimmed by 4 bases and V by 5 bases; bases with no gene match: 8. The CDR3 totals 15 residues. Germline-derived CDR1 and CDR2 are MNHEY and SMNVEV (reference sequence). The CDR3 loop is CASSPGTANYNEQFF. In DNA, the CDR3 is TGTGCCAGCAGTCCCGGGACAGCTAATTACAATGAGCAGTTCTTC.

V usage is TRBV5-1 and J usage is TRBJ2-7; D call uncertain. The length of the CDR3 is 12 residues. CDR1 and CDR2 (germline): SGHRS, YFSETQ. With 4 bases removed from V and 7 bases from J, the gap between germline ends came to 12 bases. The CDR3 DNA sequence: TGCGCCAGCAGCCTGGTCGCGGAAGAGCAGTACTTC. Translated, it gives CASSLVAEEQYF.

This clonotype showed up just a few times. V is TRBV20-1 and J is TRBJ1-5; 10 nucleotides align to TRBD1. The CDR3 consists of 12 residues. The germline V gene encodes CDR1 DFQATT and CDR2 SNEGSKA (reference sequence). The V and J ends lost 8 bases and 7 bases, in that order; junction bases with no gene match: 5. CDR3 DNA sequence: TGCAGTATGGGGACAGGGGAGCAGCCCCAGCATTTT. This sequence encodes CSMGTGEQPQHF.

A few counts support this clonotype. This chain connects TRBV4-1 to TRBJ1-5; 8 positions agree with TRBD1. V lost 4 bases, J lost 6 bases, and 5 bases stayed unmatched. CDR3 length equals 14 residues. Per the germline V gene, CDR1 is MGHRA and CDR2 is YSYEKL. In DNA form, the CDR3 reads TGCGCCAGCAGCCCAGGGGGCGCAGGTCAGCCCCAGCATTTT. It encodes CASSPGGAGQPQHF.

This clonotype has a handful of counts. The rearrangement links TRBV3-1 to TRBJ2-1; TRBD2 aligns across 8 bases. The length of the CDR3 is 18 residues. After removal of 1 base from V and 2 bases from J, the junction contained 10 bases not matched to a gene. Per germline, CDR1 LGHDT and CDR2 YNNKEL (reference sequence). The CDR3 loop is CASSQVAGSPGAYNEQFF. The CDR3 nucleotides are TGTGCCAGCAGCCAAGTAGCGGGGTCCCCTGGGGCCTACAATGAGCAGTTCTTC.

The chain links TRBV7-2 to TRBJ2-5; 10 bases align to TRBD1. V shed 1 base and J 6 bases; nucleotides not matched to a gene: 8. Germline CDR1 reads SGHTA; CDR2 reads FQGNSA. This CDR3 region has 16 residues. The CDR3 is CASSLVGQGGQKTQYF. In DNA, the CDR3 is TGTGCCAGCAGCTTAGTCGGACAGGGGGGGCAGAAGACCCAGTACTTC.

The CDR3 is CASSLAQTSSYNEQFF. CDR3 sequence (DNA): TGCGCCAGCAGCTTGGCACAGACAAGCTCCTACAATGAGCAGTTCTTC. The chain has TRBV5-1 and TRBJ2-1; D is uncertain. The germline gives CDR1 SGHRS, CDR2 YFSETQ. This CDR3 spans 16 amino acids. Trimming stripped 0 bases from V and 0 bases from J, with 10 bases between.

A few counts support this clonotype. The J gene is TRBJ1-2, the V gene TRBV9, with TRBD1 matching over 8 bases. The germline CDR1 and CDR2 sequences are SGDLS and YYNGEE. Losses at the gene ends were 4 bases for V and 5 bases for J; bases not matched to a gene: 7. This CDR3 is 14 amino acids long. The CDR3 coding sequence is TGTGCCAGCAGCAGGGAGGACAGGGTTTATGGCTACACCTTC. Protein product: CASSREDRVYGYTF.

This clonotype came up a few times. CDR3 protein: CASSLLGQAGYTF. CDR3 in DNA: TGTGCCAGCAGCTTACTGGGACAGGCTGGCTACACCTTC. The chain has TRBV7-9 and TRBJ1-2; 8 positions match TRBD1. With V trimmed by 2 bases and J by 7 bases, 3 bases remained unmatched. This CDR3 region has 13 residues. Germline-derived CDR1 and CDR2 are SEHNR and FQNEAQ (reference sequence).

Here the CDR3 reads CASSLLLEYTEAFF. CDR3 DNA: TGTGCCAGCAGCTTATTGCTGGAGTACACTGAAGCTTTCTTT. This chain links TRBV7-2 with TRBJ1-1; the D is unclear. Germline assignment: CDR1 SGHTA and CDR2 FQGNSA. Trimming removed 2 bases at V and 3 bases at J, with 10 bases between. The CDR3 has 14 residues.

This chain uses TRBV19 with TRBJ1-1; tentatively, D is TRBD1 (5 bases). The CDR3 has 14 amino acids. Germline CDR1 LNHDA, CDR2 SQIVND (reference sequence). V lost 3 bases, J lost 0 bases, and 8 bases lay in between. The CDR3 sequence is CASSISGLNTEAFF. DNA of the CDR3: TGTGCCAGTAGTATCTCAGGGCTGAACACTGAAGCTTTCTTT.

V gene TRBV7-2 combines with J gene TRBJ2-1; 9 bases agree with TRBD2. Per germline, CDR1 SGHTA and CDR2 FQGNSA. This CDR3 comprises 15 residues. V was clipped by 2 bases and J by 5 bases; unmatched bases: 4. The CDR3 nucleotides are TGTGCCAGCAGCTTATTGCGGGGGGGCCACAATGAGCAGTTCTTC. Translated: CASSLLRGGHNEQFF. The full variable domain, with the rest looked up from reference TRBV7-2 and TRBJ2-1, is GAGVSQSPSNKVTEKGKDVELRCDPISGHTALYWYRQSLGQGLEFLIYFQGNSAPDKSGLPSDRFSAERTGGSVSTLTIQRTQQEDSAVYLCASSLLRGGHNEQFFGPGTRLTVL.

The chain has TRBV7-6 and TRBJ1-4; no reliable D call. Germline loops: CDR1 SGHVS, CDR2 FNYEAQ. Between the trimmed V and J ends, which lost 2 bases and 1 base, there was a span of 17 bases. The CDR3 contains 18 residues. CDR3 in DNA: TGTGCCAGCAGCTTATTCCCGGGTCTGGGTATAACTAATGAAAAACTGTTTTTT. It translates to CASSLFPGLGITNEKLFF.

The rearrangement links TRBV10-3 to TRBJ1-1; weak D call: TRBD1 (5 bases). The CDR3 sequence is 12 residues long. CDR1 is ENHRY, CDR2 SYGVKD, per germline. Between the trimmed V and J ends, which lost 0 bases and 11 bases, there was a span of 10 bases. CDR3 bases: TGTGCCATCAGTGAGTCGGTCAGGGTGGCTTTCTTT. This encodes CAISESVRVAFF.

The genes are TRBV7-9 and TRBJ1-1; possible D gene TRBD1, 5 bases. Deletions cut 5 bases from V and 5 bases from J, with 15 bases between. The length of the CDR3 is 14 residues. Germline lookup yields CDR1 SEHNR and CDR2 FQNEAQ (reference sequence). This CDR3 is CASSPQKRGTEAFF. In DNA form, the CDR3 reads TGTGCCAGCAGCCCACAGAAGAGGGGAACTGAAGCTTTCTTT.

This chain joins TRBV7-9 and TRBJ2-2, with D perhaps being TRBD1 or TRBD2 (5 bases each). Germline V gives CDR1 SEHNR, CDR2 FQNEAQ (reference sequence). Trimming removed 5 bases from V and 2 bases from J, with 18 bases in between. There are 17 residues in the CDR3. CDR3 residues: CASSRILEGPNTGELFF. CDR3 DNA: TGTGCCAGCAGCCGGATACTAGAGGGGCCCAACACCGGGGAGCTGTTTTTT.

This clonotype was seen a handful of times. The rearrangement links TRBV7-9 to TRBJ1-1; D ambiguous. Germline assignment: CDR1 SEHNR and CDR2 FQNEAQ (reference sequence). Trimming pared 3 bases from V and 6 bases from J, leaving 17 bases between. This CDR3 contains 15 residues. The CDR3, as DNA: TGTGCCAGCAGCTTTTATGGCCCCTCTGGCGCTGAAGCTTTCTTT. Protein: CASSFYGPSGAEAFF.

This clonotype was observed a few times. The V call is TRBV7-2, the J call TRBJ1-1, with unresolved D. The CDR3 covers 12 residues. Germline V gene data show CDR1 as SGHTA and CDR2 as FQGNSA. The ends were cut back, 4 bases at V and 11 bases at J, with 14 bases in the middle. The CDR3 here is CASSSSVFRAFF. As DNA, the CDR3 is TGTGCCAGCAGCTCCTCAGTTTTTCGGGCTTTCTTT.